This T cell receptor (beta chain) is from a study of blood T cell repertoires in COVID-19. Study-level background: Acute and convalescent COVID-19 samples came from the United States, Italy and Spain. PBMCs, B-cell-depleted T cells, or T cells provided the cDNA or gDNA that made up the material.

In the source study's methods: Nucleated cell counts were estimated from reference gene primer amplification. TCRdb's copy holds only in-frame clones and misses some; the assay was immunoSEQ multiplex PCR. For V, J and clone size, that table is used; D and trimming come from the DNA. This sample has 110,000 or so clones, with about 84% found just once. This receptor was taken from a man aged 50 to 59 with acute or convalescent COVID-19. The specimen was peripheral blood.

The DNA for the CDR3 is TGTGCCAGCGGAAACGGACATTCCCTTATTACAGATACGCAGTATTTT. Protein sequence: CASGNGHSLITDTQYF. The rearrangement joins TRBV28 to TRBJ2-3; D possibly corresponds to TRBD1 (5 bases). Trimming shortened V by 8 bases and J by 3 bases, and 21 bases separated the two germline ends. The germline gives CDR1 MDHEN, CDR2 SYDVKM. The CDR3 is 16 residues long.